The clone carrying this T cell receptor (beta chain) has only a few counts. The antigen is not known. The CDR3 has 13 amino acids. CDR1 is DFQATT, CDR2 SNEGSKA, per germline (reference sequence). Per-sample PBMC isolation yielded at least 7 million cells. The total RNA that was extracted per sample amounted to at least 5 micrograms. The entry originates in a study of blood T cells in healthy people across ages. Study-level findings and limits: Naive and antigen-experienced cells were not separated, limiting conclusive comparison.

The second PCR ran roughly 6 to 11 cycles with a sample-barcoded 5' primer and J-beta primers. TCRdb independently ran MiXCR on the 5' RACE reads; one entry per CDR3 protein. The sample has around 990,000 distinct CDR3 sequences; roughly two fifths are singletons. Sample: blood. The TCR was taken from a young man in good health. The chain combines TRBV20-1 with TRBJ1-1, with a weak D call TRBD1 (6 bases). Here the CDR3 reads CRVGQRGETEAFF. Written as DNA, the CDR3 is TGCAGGGTTGGACAGCGTGGGGAAACTGAAGCTTTCTTT.